One and the same sample provided the 19 T cell receptor beta chains below, sequenced in a study of blood T cell repertoires in COVID-19. TCRdb keeps only in-frame clones here, not all; method: immunoSEQ multiplex PCR. The sample has about 74,000 clones, more than 90% seen once; the top ten hold approximately 1.5%. Sequenced: peripheral blood. The receptors were sampled from a man between 45 and 60 years old with acute or convalescent COVID-19.

The chain has TRBV5-5 and TRBJ1-6, with 8 bases fitting TRBD1. Germline assignment: CDR1 SGHKS and CDR2 YYEKEE (reference sequence). The CDR3 is made up of 15 amino acids. With V trimmed by 4 bases and J by 4 bases, 4 bases remained unmatched. CDR3 in DNA: TGTGCCAGCAGCCTCGGACAGGGATATAATTCACCCCTCCACTTT. This sequence encodes CASSLGQGYNSPLHF.

The rearrangement links TRBV28 to TRBJ1-4; no clear D. The CDR3 is 14 residues long. Germline CDR1 reads MDHEN; CDR2 reads SYDVKM. Trimming pared 8 bases from V and 2 bases from J, leaving 12 bases between. The CDR3 spells CASSLRETNEKLFF. DNA for the CDR3: TGTGCCAGCTCCCTGAGAGAGACTAATGAAAAACTGTTTTTT.

The chain has TRBV6-5 and TRBJ1-2; 11 bases fit TRBD1. V lost 7 bases to trimming and J lost 4 bases; unmatched junction nucleotides: 8. This CDR3 region has 15 residues. Per the germline V gene, CDR1 is MNHEY and CDR2 is SVGAGI. The CDR3 DNA reads as TGTGCCAGCACAGGACAGGGGGCGCGGGTCTATGGCTACACCTTC. Translation: CASTGQGARVYGYTF.

The chain couples TRBV6-5 to TRBJ1-5, with 7 bases matching TRBD1. V trimming: 7 bases; J trimming: 2 bases; junction bases outside the gene matches: 8. Germline CDR1 is MNHEY and CDR2 is SVGAGI. The CDR3 is 15 residues long. The CDR3 DNA follows: TGTGCCAGCAAACAGGACAGGTCGGGCAATCAGCCCCAGCATTTT. Translation gives CASKQDRSGNQPQHF.

With regard to this clone: Sequence at one end of the junction differs from germline and may be a read error. The rearrangement uses TRBV7-2 and TRBJ1-1; D unresolved. Per the germline V gene, CDR1 is SGHTA and CDR2 is FQGNSA. The CDR3 length is 12 residues. The DNA for the CDR3 is TGTGCCAGCAACTTACGTCGGGGAGAAGCTTTCTTT. It specifies CASNLRRGEAFF. The full variable domain, with the rest looked up from reference TRBV7-2 and TRBJ1-1, is GAGVSQSPSNKVTEKGKDVELRCDPISGHTALYWYRQSLGQGLEFLIYFQGNSAPDKSGLPSDRFSAERTGGSVSTLTIQRTQQEDSAVYLCASNLRRGEAFFGQGTRLTVV.

The chain is built from TRBV6-2 or TRBV6-3 and TRBJ2-1; tentative D call: TRBD2 (5 bases). Germline CDR1 reads MNHEY; CDR2 reads SVGEGT. V was trimmed by 2 bases and J by 8 bases, leaving 10 bases between them. There are 13 residues in the CDR3. The CDR3: CASSYAGVHEQFF. The CDR3 DNA is TGTGCCAGCAGTTACGCCGGGGTCCATGAGCAGTTCTTC.

The chain recombines TRBV12-3 or TRBV12-4 with TRBJ1-5; D gene uncertain. The CDR3 contains 13 residues. V was clipped by 3 bases and J by 7 bases, with 10 bases between them. The CDR3: CASSFTPNQPQHF. In DNA form, the CDR3 reads TGTGCCAGCAGTTTCACACCCAACCAGCCCCAGCATTTT.

The V gene is TRBV29-1, the J gene TRBJ2-1; TRBD1 agrees at 8 bases. CDR3 size: 13 residues. From germline, CDR1 is SQVTM and CDR2 ANQGSEA. The V gene end was trimmed by 8 bases and the J gene end by 1 base; junction bases not matched to a gene: 4. This CDR3 reads CSLRQGSYNEQFF. CDR3 in DNA: TGCAGCTTAAGACAGGGGTCCTACAATGAGCAGTTCTTC.

The chain combines TRBV12-3 or TRBV12-4 with TRBJ1-1; D gene unclear. CDR3 length: 12 amino acids. V dropped 2 bases and J dropped 6 bases, with 7 bases sitting between them. The CDR3 here is CASSLREAEAFF. The CDR3 nucleotides are TGTGCCAGCAGTTTAAGGGAGGCTGAAGCTTTCTTT.

The DNA of the CDR3 is TGTGCCAGCAGTCCAAGACAGGTCGAGGAAAAACTGTTTTTT. It codes for CASSPRQVEEKLFF. The chain links TRBV28 to TRBJ1-4; possible D gene TRBD1, 6 bases. The CDR3 has 14 residues. Trimming cost V 5 bases and J 8 bases, with 15 bases left between them. From germline, CDR1 is MDHEN and CDR2 SYDVKM. Full variable domain (rest looked up from reference TRBV28 and TRBJ1-4): DVKVTQSSRYLVKRTGEKVFLECVQDMDHENMFWYRQDPGLGLRLIYFSYDVKMKEKGDIPEGYSVSREKKERFSLILESASTNQTSMYLCASSPRQVEEKLFFGSGTQLSVL.

The chain has TRBV24-1 and TRBJ2-2, with 12 bases fitting TRBD2. With V trimmed by 4 bases and J by 4 bases, 3 bases remained unmatched. This CDR3 is 16 amino acids long. Germline V gene data show CDR1 as KGHDR and CDR2 as SFDVKD. The CDR3 here is CATSDPGLAGTGELFF. As DNA, the CDR3 is TGTGCCACCAGTGACCCGGGACTAGCGGGCACCGGGGAGCTGTTTTTT.

The chain carries TRBV27 and TRBJ1-5, with TRBD1 matching over 10 bases. J lost 4 bases, V lost 5 bases, and 14 bases had no gene match. This CDR3 region has 18 residues. The V gene's germline CDR1 is MNHEY and CDR2 SMNVEV (reference sequence). The CDR3 nucleotides read TGTGCCAGCAGTCCTATATTGGGGACAGGGGCGAAAAATCAGCCCCAGCATTTT. It encodes CASSPILGTGAKNQPQHF.

This sequence joins TRBV7-2 and TRBJ2-3; 9 nucleotides line up with TRBD2. CDR1 is SGHTA and CDR2 is FQGNSA in the germline V gene. This CDR3 has 16 amino acids. The V segment lost 0 bases and the J segment 4 bases; nucleotides outside the gene matches: 5. CDR3 sequence reads: CASSLALRGGPDTQYF. The CDR3 DNA follows: TGTGCCAGCAGCTTAGCGTTGCGGGGGGGCCCAGATACGCAGTATTTT.

The gene calls are TRBV28 and TRBJ1-6; unclear D gene. The germline CDR1 and CDR2 sequences are MDHEN and SYDVKM. V lost 7 bases to trimming and J lost 7 bases, with 14 bases between them. The CDR3 contains 14 residues. The CDR3 region is CASTLRGRNSPLHF. DNA of the CDR3: TGTGCCAGCACCCTCCGGGGAAGGAATTCACCCCTCCACTTT.

This chain links TRBV12-3 or TRBV12-4 with TRBJ1-4; no reliable D call. Trimming left V 1 base short and J 5 bases short, with 5 bases between. The CDR3 sequence is 13 residues long. DNA of the CDR3: TGTGCCAGCAGTTTAGGGAGGAATGAAAAACTGTTTTTT. Its protein product is CASSLGRNEKLFF.

The J gene is TRBJ1-5, the V gene TRBV19, with 9 positions matching TRBD1. Unmatched junction bases numbered 9, after V lost 5 bases and J lost 7 bases. CDR1 and CDR2 (germline): LNHDA, SQIVND (reference sequence). The CDR3 has 15 residues. CDR3 nucleotides: TGTGCCAGTAGTCCGGACAGGGGAAAGGGGCAGCCCCAGCATTTT. Translation gives CASSPDRGKGQPQHF.

The chain recombines TRBV9 with TRBJ1-1; no clear D. CDR3 length: 13 residues. Per germline, CDR1 SGDLS and CDR2 YYNGEE. V was cut by 5 bases and J by 0 bases, with 8 bases left in between. The CDR3 DNA sequence: TGTGCCAGCAGTGATAACATGAACACTGAAGCTTTCTTT. It translates to CASSDNMNTEAFF.

The CDR3 region is CASSLAGTDWNQPQHF. The DNA of the CDR3 is TGTGCCAGCAGTTTAGCCGGGACAGATTGGAATCAGCCCCAGCATTTT. The rearrangement uses TRBV28 and TRBJ1-5; 7 nucleotides line up with TRBD1. V was pared by 2 bases and J by 4 bases, with 8 bases of the junction left unmatched. Germline CDR1 and CDR2: MDHEN and SYDVKM. This CDR3 has 16 amino acids.

The genes are TRBV2 and TRBJ1-1; 8 bases are shared with TRBD1. The germline gives CDR1 SNHLY, CDR2 FYNNEI. Unmatched junction bases numbered 10, after V lost 6 bases and J lost 4 bases. This CDR3 region has 15 residues. CDR3 nucleotides: TGTGCCAGCAGCCTGTTGGGACAGGAATTCACTGAAGCTTTCTTT. Translation: CASSLLGQEFTEAFF. Looking up the rest from reference TRBV2 and TRBJ1-1 gives the full variable domain: EPEVTQTPSHQVTQMGQEVILRCVPISNHLYFYWYRQILGQKVEFLVSFYNNEISEKSEIFDDQFSVERPDGSNFTLKIRSTKLEDSAMYFCASSLLGQEFTEAFFGQGTRLTVV.